This T cell receptor (beta chain) derives from a study of glioma-infiltrating T cells after dendritic cell vaccination. V lost 7 bases, J lost 3 bases, and 5 bases stayed unmatched. Germline V gene data show CDR1 as SQVTM and CDR2 as ANQGSEA. The CDR3 spans 13 residues. Clones were sequenced by immunoSEQ multiplex PCR, and TCRdb holds only the in-frame ones, with some missing. Here the sample spans about 82,000 clones, roughly 89% being singletons. The sequence derives from a human donor with glioblastoma. The chain uses TRBV29-1 and TRBJ2-2; 7 bases line up with TRBD1. This specimen was blood, taken before dendritic cell vaccination. The DNA for the CDR3 is TGCAGCGCAGGGGACAGCCACACCGGGGAGCTGTTTTTT. Its protein is CSAGDSHTGELFF.